The entry that follows covers one T cell receptor beta chain sequence. Its cognate antigen is unknown. This record comes from a study of cytomegalovirus exposure and HLA in healthy donors. Study-wide findings and caveats: In the analysis, some V segments, TRBV6-2 and TRBV6-3 included, were excluded as indistinguishable. The CMV antigen specificity of a few CMV-associated chains was confirmed through in vitro analysis. Earlier analysis looked at TCR beta V segments, and most were productive about 87% or about 30% of the time.

This CDR3 spans 14 amino acids. The germline CDR1 and CDR2 sequences are SGHTA and FQGNSA. Trimming removed 3 bases from V and 3 bases from J, with 8 bases in between. The study ran its PCR with 60 Vbeta and 13 Jbeta primers. Assay: immunoSEQ multiplex PCR; the TCRdb copy retains only in-frame clones and omits some. The sample table includes 120,000 to 150,000 clones. The sample was PBMCs. This receptor was identified in a woman between 18 and 29 years old in good health and CMV-seronegative. The chain recombines TRBV7-2 with TRBJ1-4; D is unclear. The CDR3 DNA reads TGTGCCAGCAGCTTCCCGGGAGCTAATGAAAAACTGTTTTTT. This codes for CASSFPGANEKLFF.